Shown below are 32 T cell receptor beta chains from a single sample sequenced in a study of blood T cell repertoires in COVID-19. Clones were read by immunoSEQ multiplex PCR, and TCRdb kept only the in-frame ones, dropping some. This table has about 140,000 clones, approximately 78% appearing once. The specimen sequenced was peripheral blood. The receptors derive from an elderly woman with acute or convalescent COVID-19.

This chain links TRBV10-3 with TRBJ1-2, with unresolved D. V was shortened by 4 bases and J by 11 bases, with 11 bases between the two germline ends. This CDR3 has 11 amino acids. CDR1 is ENHRY, CDR2 SYGVKD, per germline. In DNA, the CDR3 is TGTGCCATCAGTGCCCTTTTTGTTTACACCTTC. The encoded protein is CAISALFVYTF.

The chain carries TRBV10-3 and TRBJ2-3; 12 nucleotides line up with TRBD2. Germline CDR1 ENHRY, CDR2 SYGVKD. V shed 4 bases and J 10 bases; nucleotides not matched to a gene: 12. This CDR3 contains 16 residues. CDR3 region: CAISARSSGGAEAQYF. In nucleotides, the CDR3 is TGTGCCATCAGTGCCCGTTCTAGCGGGGGGGCCGAGGCGCAGTATTTT.

The V and J genes are TRBV6-6 and TRBJ1-2; a weak D match, TRBD1 (5 bases). Germline V lookup: CDR1 MNHNY, CDR2 SVGAGI (reference sequence). The CDR3 totals 12 residues. Trimming left V 6 bases short and J 7 bases short, with 12 bases between. This CDR3 reads CASRKEGAGYTF. The CDR3 DNA reads as TGTGCCAGCAGAAAGGAAGGGGCTGGCTACACCTTC.

On this clone: At one of its ends the junction is not consistent with the germline gene, which may arise from a read error. The chain joins TRBV5-1 to TRBJ2-7, with 10 bases lining up with TRBD1. CDR3 length equals 14 residues. The germline V gene has CDR1 SGHRS and CDR2 YFSETQ. In nucleotides, the CDR3 is TGCGCCCGCAGCGGCCGGGTGGGACAGGGGGAGCAGTACTTC. This gives the protein CARSGRVGQGEQYF.

This chain uses TRBV6-2 or TRBV6-3 with TRBJ2-3, with 14 positions matching TRBD2. Germline V gene data show CDR1 as MNHEY and CDR2 as SVGEGT. This CDR3 has 18 amino acids. The junction had 9 bases not matched to a gene; V was cut back by 2 bases and J by 5 bases. The CDR3 here is CASSYPRLAGGQGDTQYF. DNA for the CDR3: TGTGCCAGCAGTTACCCCCGACTAGCGGGGGGGCAGGGAGATACGCAGTATTTT.

Only a few counts were recorded for this clone. The V and J genes are TRBV5-1 and TRBJ2-7; 11 bases fit TRBD2. The CDR3 has 14 residues. The trim removed 7 bases at V and 4 bases at J, leaving 7 bases unmatched. Germline assignment: CDR1 SGHRS and CDR2 YFSETQ. The CDR3 sequence is CASGRTSGRYEQYF. CDR3 coding DNA: TGCGCCAGCGGCCGAACTAGCGGGAGATACGAGCAGTACTTC.

The gene calls are TRBV24-1 and TRBJ2-5, with 7 bases that match TRBD1. Trimming at V came to 3 bases and at J to 4 bases, leaving 13 bases not matched to a gene. Germline V lookup: CDR1 KGHDR, CDR2 SFDVKD. This CDR3 spans 17 amino acids. CDR3 nucleotides: TGTGCCACCAGTGATCCCAACCCCTTAACAGGGGTAGAGACCCAGTACTTC. This sequence encodes CATSDPNPLTGVETQYF.

The chain combines TRBV28 with TRBJ1-5; D is undetermined. Germline values: CDR1 MDHEN, CDR2 SYDVKM. V gave up 2 bases and J gave up 4 bases, with 12 bases separating them. This CDR3 contains 15 residues. The CDR3 loop reads CASSLPYTGNQPQHF. The CDR3, as DNA: TGTGCCAGCAGTTTACCTTACACGGGGAATCAGCCCCAGCATTTT.

This clone turned up a few times. This rearrangement joins TRBV28 to TRBJ1-4; 7 nucleotides match TRBD1. CDR1 and CDR2 from the germline V gene are MDHEN and SYDVKM. The CDR3 sequence is 15 residues long. Unmatched junction bases numbered 7, after V lost 5 bases and J lost 4 bases. In DNA, the CDR3 is TGTGCCAGCAGTGGAGGACAGGAGTTTAATGAAAAACTGTTTTTT. As protein: CASSGGQEFNEKLFF.

The chain has TRBV5-6 and TRBJ2-1, with TRBD1 matching 8 bases. V lost 0 bases to trimming and J lost 8 bases; unmatched junction nucleotides: 4. The germline CDR1 and CDR2 sequences are SGHDT and YYEEEE. This CDR3 contains 14 residues. The CDR3 loop is CASSLGTGWDEQFF. The DNA of the CDR3 is TGTGCCAGCAGCTTGGGGACAGGGTGGGATGAGCAGTTCTTC.

The chain carries TRBV4-1 and TRBJ2-3; D uncertain. Trimming took 6 bases from V and 11 from J, leaving 18 bases between them. CDR3 length equals 13 residues. CDR1 and CDR2 from the germline V gene are MGHRA and YSYEKL. CDR3 coding DNA: TGCGCCAGCAGTCCCCTCTCCGGTATGAAGCAGTATTTT. Its protein is CASSPLSGMKQYF.

In this sample, this clone turned up once. This chain connects TRBV5-1 to TRBJ2-3; perhaps TRBD2 as D (6 bases). V was pared by 3 bases and J by 0 bases, with 8 bases between. CDR3 length equals 14 residues. The V gene's germline CDR1 is SGHRS and CDR2 YFSETQ. This CDR3 is CASSYGGSTDTQYF. The CDR3 DNA sequence: TGCGCCAGCAGCTACGGGGGAAGCACAGATACGCAGTATTTT.

This chain connects TRBV2 to TRBJ2-3; 8 bases are a match to TRBD2. Germline V CDR1 and CDR2: SNHLY, FYNNEI. The CDR3 runs to 15 residues. V was clipped by 3 bases and J by 1 base; unmatched bases: 3. The CDR3 loop reads CASSELRGGTDTQYF. The DNA for the CDR3 is TGTGCCAGCAGTGAGTTGCGGGGGGGCACAGATACGCAGTATTTT.

The rearrangement links TRBV2 to TRBJ1-6; TRBD1 matches at 8 bases. After removal of 7 bases from V and 4 bases from J, the junction contained 6 bases not matched to a gene. Germline V lookup: CDR1 SNHLY, CDR2 FYNNEI. The CDR3 covers 15 residues. The CDR3 loop reads CASTWDRPYNSPLHF. CDR3 nucleotide sequence: TGTGCCAGCACATGGGACAGGCCTTATAATTCACCCCTCCACTTT.

The rearrangement joins TRBV3-1 (or the pseudogene TRBV3-2) to TRBJ2-2, with 12 positions matching TRBD2. Trimming removed 2 bases from V and 8 bases from J; junction bases left unmatched: 15. The V gene's germline CDR1 is LGHDT and CDR2 YNNKEL (reference sequence). This CDR3 is 19 amino acids long. The CDR3 DNA is TGTGCCAGCAGCCAAAGGCCTAGCGGGAGGGCCTTCTCGGGGGGGGAGCTGTTTTTT. It specifies CASSQRPSGRAFSGGELFF.

The genes are TRBV20-1 and TRBJ2-7; 8 nucleotides match TRBD2. The ends lost 3 bases at V and 6 bases at J; junction bases unmatched: 7. The CDR3 is 13 residues long. Germline V gene lookup returns CDR1 DFQATT and CDR2 SNEGSKA (reference sequence). This chain's CDR3 is CSASWAGGPEQYF. The DNA of the CDR3 is TGCAGTGCTAGTTGGGCGGGAGGCCCCGAGCAGTACTTC.

V gene TRBV28 combines with J gene TRBJ1-2; the D is unclear. In germline, CDR1 is MDHEN, CDR2 SYDVKM. The CDR3 runs to 11 residues. The ends were cut back, 6 bases at V and 3 bases at J, with 5 bases in the middle. The CDR3: CASRRDYGYTF. DNA of the CDR3: TGTGCCAGCAGAAGAGACTATGGCTACACCTTC.

The CDR3 spells CASSIRGQNTEAFF. The CDR3 DNA sequence: TGTGCCAGTAGTATCAGAGGGCAGAACACTGAAGCTTTCTTT. The V and J genes are TRBV19 and TRBJ1-1; D gene unclear. V was pared by 3 bases and J by 1 base, with 9 bases between. Germline CDR1 LNHDA, CDR2 SQIVND (reference sequence). This CDR3 contains 14 residues.

The chain joins TRBV18 to TRBJ2-7, with TRBD1 identical over 7 bases. After removal of 6 bases from V and 9 bases from J, the junction contained 14 bases not matched to a gene. The germline CDR1 and CDR2 sequences are KGHSH and LQKENI. The CDR3 runs to 14 residues. The CDR3 nucleotides read TGTGCCAGCTCTGCCGACAGGGTCCACCCGGGGCAGTACTTC. Its protein is CASSADRVHPGQYF.

The V and J genes are TRBV9 and TRBJ2-1, with TRBD2 matching 7 bases. Germline trimming cut 4 bases from V and 4 bases from J; bases unmatched to any gene: 11. Germline values: CDR1 SGDLS, CDR2 YYNGEE. The CDR3 runs to 16 residues. The CDR3 bases are TGTGCCAGCAGCCCCAGGCGGCTAGCGGAATACAATGAGCAGTTCTTC. This sequence encodes CASSPRRLAEYNEQFF.

The chain is built from TRBV3-1 (or the pseudogene TRBV3-2) and TRBJ2-5; TRBD2 agrees at 8 bases. Germline-derived CDR1 and CDR2 are LGHDT and YNNKEL (reference sequence). Trimming removed 3 bases from V and 1 base from J; junction bases left unmatched: 7. CDR3 length: 16 residues. CDR3: CASSHPGLGTQETQYF. In DNA, the CDR3 is TGTGCCAGCAGCCATCCGGGACTAGGGACCCAAGAGACCCAGTACTTC.

This chain joins TRBV15 and TRBJ1-3; possibly TRBD1 for D (5 bases). The length of the CDR3 is 15 residues. V was pared by 0 bases and J by 0 bases, with 6 bases between. CDR1 and CDR2 (germline): LNHNV, YYDKDF (reference sequence). The CDR3, as DNA: TGTGCCACCAGCAGAGATAGGGGCTCTGGAAACACCATATATTTT. The encoded protein is CATSRDRGSGNTIYF.

The J gene is TRBJ1-1, the V gene TRBV18, with 9 bases aligning to TRBD1. The CDR3 has 18 amino acids. CDR1 and CDR2 from the germline V gene are KGHSH and LQKENI. The junction had 9 bases not matched to a gene; V was cut back by 1 base and J by 0 bases. The CDR3 DNA reads TGTGCCAGCTCACCACTTCAGGACAGGGGCCTCATGAACACTGAAGCTTTCTTT. Protein sequence: CASSPLQDRGLMNTEAFF. The full variable domain, its missing parts supplied by reference TRBV18 and TRBJ1-1, is NAGVMQNPRHLVRRRGQEARLRCSPMKGHSHVYWYRQLPEEGLKFMVYLQKENIIDESGMPKERFSAEFPKEGPSILRIQQVVRGDSAAYFCASSPLQDRGLMNTEAFFGQGTRLTVV.

The J gene is TRBJ2-1, the V gene TRBV2, with 10 bases aligning to TRBD1. V lost 6 bases and J lost 1; bases outside the gene matches: 6. This CDR3 comprises 16 residues. CDR1 is SNHLY and CDR2 is FYNNEI in the germline V gene. CDR3 amino acids: CASRTTGGNSYNEQFF. CDR3 bases: TGTGCCAGCAGGACGACAGGGGGCAATTCCTACAATGAGCAGTTCTTC.

The chain carries TRBV7-9 and TRBJ1-1; D unresolved. The CDR3 sequence is 11 residues long. The germline V and J ends were trimmed by 7 bases and 3 bases, with 6 bases remaining between them. Germline V gives CDR1 SEHNR, CDR2 FQNEAQ (reference sequence). The chain's CDR3 is CASTPYTEAFF. CDR3 nucleotides: TGTGCCAGCACCCCTTACACTGAAGCTTTCTTT.

The chain employs TRBV28 and TRBJ2-3; possible D gene TRBD2, 5 bases. The V gene lost 1 base and the J gene lost 2 bases, with 13 bases spanning the gap. Germline assignment: CDR1 MDHEN and CDR2 SYDVKM. This CDR3 spans 16 amino acids. In DNA, the CDR3 is TGTGCCAGCAGTTTATTGGTTAGCGACCACACAGATACGCAGTATTTT. Translated: CASSLLVSDHTDTQYF.

As concerns this clone: This CDR3 is also generated by other DNA sequences in the sample. The gene calls are TRBV3-1 (or the pseudogene TRBV3-2) and TRBJ2-2; weak D call: TRBD2 (6 bases). There are 16 residues in the CDR3. Per the germline V gene, CDR1 is LGHDT and CDR2 is YNNKEL (reference sequence). Trimming removed 0 bases from V and 4 bases from J, with 12 bases in between. The CDR3 region is CASSQDWLATTGELFF. CDR3 DNA sequence: TGTGCCAGCAGCCAAGATTGGCTAGCGACCACCGGGGAGCTGTTTTTT.

The chain uses TRBV9 and TRBJ2-4; 7 bases align to TRBD2. Losses at the gene ends were 2 bases for V and 12 bases for J; bases not matched to a gene: 11. CDR3 length: 14 residues. Germline loops: CDR1 SGDLS, CDR2 YYNGEE. CDR3 sequence: CASSVSSGPATQYF. The CDR3 DNA follows: TGTGCCAGCAGCGTTAGTAGCGGGCCCGCAACTCAGTACTTC. Variable domain in full (rest from reference TRBV9 and TRBJ2-4): DSGVTQTPKHLITATGQRVTLRCSPRSGDLSVYWYQQSLDQGLQFLIQYYNGEERAKGNILERFSAQQFPDLHSELNLSSLELGDSALYFCASSVSSGPATQYFGAGTRLSVL.

The J gene is TRBJ1-6, the V gene TRBV11-1; maybe TRBD1 (6 bases). With 8 bases removed from V and 4 bases from J, the gap between germline ends came to 12 bases. The CDR3 sequence is 14 residues long. The germline gives CDR1 SGHAT, CDR2 FQDESV (reference sequence). CDR3 in DNA: TGTGCCAGCGCCCGGACAGAATATAATTCACCCCTCCACTTT. Its translation is CASARTEYNSPLHF.

The rearrangement links TRBV5-4 to TRBJ1-2; D might be TRBD1 (5 bases). Germline-derived CDR1 and CDR2 are SGHNT and YYREEE (reference sequence). This CDR3 comprises 14 residues. V was pared by 4 bases and J by 6 bases, with 16 bases between. The CDR3 nucleotides are TGTGCCAGCAGCCTTGGGGGGGGACGGAATGGCTACACCTTC. Protein product: CASSLGGGRNGYTF.

This chain uses TRBV2 with TRBJ2-1; weak D call: TRBD1 (6 bases). The V and J ends lost 4 bases and 9 bases respectively, with 13 bases between them. Germline CDR1 SNHLY, CDR2 FYNNEI. There are 13 residues in the CDR3. The CDR3 region has the DNA TGTGCCAGCAGTGGGACCCCCAGGGGTGAGCAGTTCTTC. Protein sequence: CASSGTPRGEQFF.

J is TRBJ1-1 and V is TRBV30; D is unresolved. V gave up 0 bases and J gave up 10 bases, with 12 bases separating them. This CDR3 has 12 residues. The V gene's germline CDR1 is GTSNPN and CDR2 SVGIG (reference sequence). The CDR3 sequence: CAWSVLSGLAFF. For the CDR3, the DNA is TGTGCCTGGAGTGTACTTTCGGGATTAGCTTTCTTT.